The 22 T cell receptor beta chains below come from one sample, sequenced in a study of CD8+ T cells in alopecia areata. Extraction of RNA preceded its reverse transcription into cDNA, which served as the sequencing template. Some clones are missing from TCRdb's copy, which holds only in-frame ones; the method was immunoSEQ multiplex PCR. The sample shows 200,000 to 250,000 clones, 56% of them seen only once. The material sequenced was CD8+ T cells sorted from blood. The receptors here all came from a human donor in good health.

This clone has just one count. CDR3 DNA: TGCAGCGTTGTACCTAGGGACAGGGAGCGGTATGGCTACACCTTC. This sequence encodes CSVVPRDRERYGYTF. V usage is TRBV29-1 and J usage is TRBJ1-2; TRBD1 aligns across 9 bases. Germline values: CDR1 SQVTM, CDR2 ANQGSEA. V lost 4 bases to trimming and J lost 5 bases; unmatched junction nucleotides: 11. The CDR3 has 15 amino acids.

V and J are TRBV7-9 and TRBJ2-7; 10 nucleotides align to TRBD1. The CDR3 loop spans 15 amino acids. Trimming removed 6 bases from V and 2 bases from J; junction bases left unmatched: 7. Germline V gene lookup returns CDR1 SEHNR and CDR2 FQNEAQ (reference sequence). The CDR3 nucleotides read TGTGCCAGCAGGCCAACGGGACAGGGGACCTACGAGCAGTACTTC. Protein sequence: CASRPTGQGTYEQYF.

The table lists this clone with a count of one. The V gene is TRBV5-1, the J gene TRBJ2-3; 7 positions match TRBD2. J gave up 3 bases and V 3 bases, and 10 bases lay outside the gene matches. This CDR3 spans 16 amino acids. Germline V CDR1 and CDR2: SGHRS, YFSETQ. The CDR3 reads CASSSRLGGGTDTQYF. The DNA of the CDR3 is TGCGCCAGCAGCTCCCGTCTCGGCGGGGGAACAGATACGCAGTATTTT. The variable domain in full, completed from reference TRBV5-1 and TRBJ2-3, reads KAGVTQTPRYLIKTRGQQVTLSCSPISGHRSVSWYQQTPGQGLQFLFEYFSETQRNKGNFPGRFSGRQFSNSRSEMNVSTLELGDSALYLCASSSRLGGGTDTQYFGPGTRLTVL.

This clone has more than one count but fewer than ten. The J gene is TRBJ2-5, the V gene TRBV4-1; 9 bases are shared with TRBD2. This CDR3 is 16 amino acids long. From germline, CDR1 is MGHRA and CDR2 YSYEKL. V dropped 1 base and J dropped 2; count of bases not matched to a gene: 5. CDR3 sequence: CASSQAGLALQETQYF. CDR3 bases: TGCGCCAGCAGCCAAGCGGGACTAGCACTTCAAGAGACCCAGTACTTC.

The genes are TRBV5-6 and TRBJ2-5; the match to TRBD1 covers 9 bases. Germline CDR1 SGHDT, CDR2 YYEEEE. This CDR3 has 15 residues. V shed 4 bases, J shed 4 bases, and the junction held 8 bases outside the gene matches. The CDR3 loop is CASSTTGGGRETQYF. The CDR3, as DNA: TGTGCCAGCAGCACTACAGGGGGCGGGCGAGAGACCCAGTACTTC.

The J gene is TRBJ2-7, the V gene TRBV11-2, with TRBD1 identical over 11 bases. The CDR3 totals 15 residues. Losses at the gene ends were 1 base for V and 3 bases for J; bases not matched to a gene: 2. Germline-derived CDR1 and CDR2 are SGHAT and FQNNGV. In nucleotides, the CDR3 is TGTGCCAGCAGCTTAGGGACAGGGGGCTTCTACGAGCAGTACTTC. This translates into CASSLGTGGFYEQYF. The full variable domain, its missing parts supplied by reference TRBV11-2 and TRBJ2-7, is EAGVAQSPRYKIIEKRQSVAFWCNPISGHATLYWYQQILGQGPKLLIQFQNNGVVDDSQLPKDRFSAERLKGVDSTLKIQPAKLEDSAVYLCASSLGTGGFYEQYFGPGTRLTVT.

J is TRBJ2-1 and V is TRBV6-1; D ambiguous. V was clipped by 1 base and J by 10 bases, with 8 bases between them. In germline, CDR1 is MNHNS, CDR2 SASEGT. The CDR3 sequence is 12 residues long. The DNA for the CDR3 is TGTGCCAGCAGTGAAGGGGCCGTAGAGCAGTTCTTC. Protein sequence: CASSEGAVEQFF.

The sample holds a few counts of this clone. The chain links TRBV7-8 to TRBJ1-3; D remains ambiguous. There are 14 residues in the CDR3. Germline CDR1 and CDR2: SGHVS and FQNEAQ. The ends were cut back, 5 bases at V and 0 bases at J, with 8 bases in the middle. The CDR3 loop reads CASSPTASGNTIYF. The DNA of the CDR3 is TGTGCCAGCAGCCCCACGGCCTCTGGAAACACCATATATTTT. Using reference TRBV7-8 and TRBJ1-3 for the parts outside the CDR3, the full variable domain is GAGVSQSPRYKVAKRGQDVALRCDPISGHVSLFWYQQALGQGPEFLTYFQNEAQLDKSGLPSDRFFAERPEGSVSTLKIQRTQQEDSAVYLCASSPTASGNTIYFGEGSWLTVV.

This clone has a handful of counts. The chain is built from TRBV9 and TRBJ1-2, with D tentatively TRBD1 (5 bases). V lost 3 bases to trimming and J lost 4 bases, with 16 bases between them. The germline V gene encodes CDR1 SGDLS and CDR2 YYNGEE. The CDR3 extends over 15 amino acids. CDR3: CASSARGGDLYGYTF. CDR3 nucleotides: TGTGCCAGCAGCGCTCGGGGAGGGGATCTCTATGGCTACACCTTC.

This clone has a handful of counts. The CDR3 region has the DNA TGTGCCAGCAGACGGACAGGGGTGGACTACGAGCAGTACTTC. This codes for CASRRTGVDYEQYF. The chain carries TRBV14 and TRBJ2-7; TRBD1 agrees at 9 bases. The CDR3 loop spans 14 amino acids. CDR1 SGHDN and CDR2 FVKESK come from the germline V gene. The V and J ends lost 6 bases and 3 bases, in that order; junction bases with no gene match: 6.

The chain has TRBV30 and TRBJ1-4, with D tentatively TRBD1 (6 bases). This CDR3 spans 15 amino acids. Germline V CDR1 and CDR2: GTSNPN, SVGIG (reference sequence). Trimming pared 3 bases from V and 10 bases from J, leaving 21 bases between. The CDR3 DNA is TGTGCCTGGAGCGGGGGCGGCGGGCGATTTGGAAAACTGTTTTTT. Protein sequence: CAWSGGGGRFGKLFF.

The J gene is TRBJ2-7, the V gene TRBV11-2; D remains unclear. Germline values: CDR1 SGHAT, CDR2 FQNNGV. This CDR3 contains 11 residues. V shed 2 bases and J shed 4 bases, with 3 bases lying between them. CDR3 bases: TGTGCCAGCAGCTTAAAATACGAGCAGTACTTC. Its protein is CASSLKYEQYF.

This clone was picked up many times. The gene calls are TRBV7-8 and TRBJ2-2; TRBD2 agrees at 10 bases. Germline values: CDR1 SGHVS, CDR2 FQNEAQ. Trimming cost V 1 base and J 6 bases; bases outside gene matches: 5. The CDR3 has 16 amino acids. CDR3 residues: CASSLGASGGAGELFF. The DNA for the CDR3 is TGTGCCAGCAGCTTAGGTGCTAGCGGGGGCGCCGGGGAGCTGTTTTTT.

This clone was detected once. The rearrangement uses TRBV2 and TRBJ2-3, with unresolved D. The germline V gene encodes CDR1 SNHLY and CDR2 FYNNEI. CDR3 length: 10 amino acids. V lost 3 bases and J lost 7, with 2 bases in between. The CDR3 sequence: CASSDHTQYF. As DNA, the CDR3 is TGTGCCAGCAGTGACCATACGCAGTATTTT.

This clone was found a few times. V and J are TRBV11-2 and TRBJ2-5; D is unresolved. The CDR3 extends over 10 amino acids. V shed 8 bases and J shed 2 bases, with 3 bases lying between them. Germline V CDR1 and CDR2: SGHAT, FQNNGV. CDR3 nucleotide sequence: TGTGCCAGCGGGCAAGAGACCCAGTACTTC. Translating gives CASGQETQYF.

This clone was detected only a few times. This chain connects TRBV30 to TRBJ2-7; D remains unclear. This CDR3 contains 13 residues. Germline V gene lookup returns CDR1 GTSNPN and CDR2 SVGIG (reference sequence). The V and J ends lost 3 bases and 0 bases respectively, with 9 bases between them. This CDR3 is CAWSMGGSYEQYF. The CDR3 nucleotides are TGTGCCTGGAGCATGGGCGGCTCCTACGAGCAGTACTTC. The variable domain in full, completed from reference TRBV30 and TRBJ2-7, reads SQTIHQWPATLVQPVGSPLSLECTVEGTSNPNLYWYRQAAGRGLQLLFYSVGIGQISSEVPQNLSASRPQDRQFILSSKKLLLSDSGFYLCAWSMGGSYEQYFGPGTRLTVT.

This clone was counted between two and nine times. The chain employs TRBV7-9 and TRBJ2-7; no clear D gene. The CDR3 length is 13 residues. V shed 3 bases and J shed 0 bases, with 6 bases lying between them. Looked up from germline, CDR1 is SEHNR and CDR2 is FQNEAQ (reference sequence). CDR3 in amino acids: CASSFQSSYEQYF. The CDR3 DNA reads TGTGCCAGCAGCTTCCAGAGCTCCTACGAGCAGTACTTC.

The rearrangement links TRBV27 to TRBJ1-3, with D unclear. Germline V gene data show CDR1 as MNHEY and CDR2 as SMNVEV (reference sequence). The CDR3 contains 14 residues. With 5 bases removed from V and 4 bases from J, the gap between germline ends came to 12 bases. The CDR3 loop reads CASSPAGYGNTIYF. For the CDR3, the DNA is TGTGCCAGCAGTCCCGCGGGGTACGGAAACACCATATATTTT.

V is TRBV25-1 and J is TRBJ1-5; D is undetermined. Trimming pared 4 bases from V and 7 bases from J, leaving 11 bases between. This CDR3 comprises 13 residues. Germline values: CDR1 MGHDK, CDR2 SYGVNS. CDR3 nucleotide sequence: TGTGCCAGCAGTGGGGGAGCGGGGCAGCCCCAGCATTTT. Protein sequence: CASSGGAGQPQHF.

The chain joins TRBV9 to TRBJ1-3; 9 bases line up with TRBD1. There are 18 residues in the CDR3. Unmatched junction bases numbered 13, after V lost 0 bases and J lost 6 bases. Germline assignment: CDR1 SGDLS and CDR2 YYNGEE. The CDR3 DNA reads as TGTGCCAGCAGCGTAGCTCCCTCGACCGGGACAGGGTCAAACACCATATATTTT. Residues: CASSVAPSTGTGSNTIYF.

For this clone: Other DNA sequences in the same sample also yield this CDR3. CDR3 region: CASSQGGEQYF. CDR3 coding DNA: TGTGCCAGCAGTCAAGGCGGAGAGCAGTACTTC. V usage is TRBV27 and J usage is TRBJ2-7, with D unclear. Trimming took 5 bases from V and 7 from J, leaving 9 bases between them. Germline CDR1 and CDR2: MNHEY and SMNVEV (reference sequence). This CDR3 has 11 amino acids.

The V and J genes are TRBV6-5 and TRBJ1-2, with 9 positions matching TRBD1. CDR1 is MNHEY, CDR2 SVGAGI, per germline. The J segment lost 4 bases and the V segment lost 6 bases, leaving 9 bases of the junction unmatched. This CDR3 comprises 15 residues. CDR3 amino acids: CASSPSGTGTYGYTF. The CDR3 DNA sequence: TGTGCCAGCAGCCCTTCCGGGACAGGGACCTATGGCTACACCTTC.